Detailed here is one T cell receptor (beta chain). Produced via immunoSEQ multiplex PCR; TCRdb's table is partial and in-frame only. Of about 150,000 clones listed, approximately 90% are singletons. This specimen belongs to a study of T cell responses to AZD1222 COVID-19 vaccine. J gave up 1 base and V 5 bases, and 7 bases lay outside the gene matches. The CDR3 sequence is 15 residues long. Looked up from germline, CDR1 is MNHEY and CDR2 is SVGAGI. The V call is TRBV6-5, the J call TRBJ2-5; 7 positions agree with TRBD1. This TCR was recovered from an adult in good health. Material: peripheral blood, obtained on day 0 of AZD1222 vaccination. Written as DNA, the CDR3 is TGTGCCAGCAGTCTGGACAGGCATCCCCAAGAGACCCAGTACTTC. It encodes CASSLDRHPQETQYF.